One and the same sample provided the 14 T cell receptor beta chains below, sequenced in a study of shared clonotypes between healthy human individuals (TCRdb year 2020). Preparation of the library involved the immunoSEQ multiplex PCR assay. The table comes from immuneACCESS by way of TCRdb, which keeps in-frame sequences with V and J called. Part of the clones is missing from these tables; in studies checked, under half for an unresolved V gene and the rest for unknown reasons. In all, the sample holds more than 2,000,000 clones, and approximately 95% of those were seen once. Of the sample, 0.39% is held by the ten largest clones. Input material: naive CD4+ T cells from PBMCs. The cell subset or site label of this sample denotes: CD45RA+ positively selected. Source of these receptors: a man between 18 and 29 years old in good health. Some clones in this sample may be carry-over from other donors' samples.

The chain couples TRBV2 to TRBJ1-3; D gene ambiguous. V lost 1 base and J lost 4, with 8 bases in between. CDR3 length equals 14 residues. Germline CDR1 SNHLY, CDR2 FYNNEI. DNA of the CDR3: TGTGCCAGCAGTGAAGAAAGTGGCGGAAACACCATATATTTT. Translating it yields CASSEESGGNTIYF. The whole variable domain, remainder taken from reference TRBV2 and TRBJ1-3, is EPEVTQTPSHQVTQMGQEVILRCVPISNHLYFYWYRQILGQKVEFLVSFYNNEISEKSEIFDDQFSVERPDGSNFTLKIRSTKLEDSAMYFCASSEESGGNTIYFGEGSWLTVV.

The chain recombines TRBV29-1 with TRBJ2-3; D remains unclear. CDR1 is SQVTM, CDR2 ANQGSEA, per germline. The CDR3 spans 12 residues. The V and J ends lost 8 bases and 3 bases respectively, with 12 bases between them. CDR3 bases: TGCAGCTCCCACGTGGGGACAGATACGCAGTATTTT. This gives the protein CSSHVGTDTQYF.

This chain links TRBV4-1 with TRBJ2-7; D not resolved. Germline values: CDR1 MGHRA, CDR2 YSYEKL. The CDR3 length is 18 residues. V was pared by 4 bases and J by 0 bases, with 22 bases between. In nucleotides, the CDR3 is TGCGCCAGCAGCCCAATCCCCTATTTAGGTGGGTACTCCTACGAGCAGTACTTC. It codes for CASSPIPYLGGYSYEQYF.

The V call is TRBV9, the J call TRBJ2-7; the D gene is possibly TRBD1 (6 bases). Per the germline V gene, CDR1 is SGDLS and CDR2 is YYNGEE. This CDR3 has 14 amino acids. V lost 3 bases, J lost 2 bases, and 12 bases lay in between. In DNA, the CDR3 is TGTGCCAGCAGCGCGGTGACAGGACCCTACGAGCAGTACTTC. It is translated as CASSAVTGPYEQYF.

Notes on this clone: The same CDR3 arises from other DNA sequences in this sample as well. V is TRBV5-4 and J is TRBJ2-1; 7 bases match TRBD2. This CDR3 has 15 residues. Per germline, CDR1 SGHNT and CDR2 YYREEE (reference sequence). The trim removed 4 bases at V and 4 bases at J, leaving 8 bases unmatched. CDR3 in amino acids: CASSPAGTNYNEQFF. In nucleotides, the CDR3 is TGTGCCAGCAGCCCTGCCGGGACTAATTACAATGAGCAGTTCTTC.

The J gene is TRBJ2-7, the V gene TRBV28; 9 nucleotides match TRBD2. The CDR3 loop spans 13 amino acids. V was clipped by 6 bases and J by 4 bases; unmatched bases: 4. The germline CDR1 and CDR2 sequences are MDHEN and SYDVKM. CDR3: CASRNSGRYEQYF. Here the CDR3 DNA reads TGTGCCAGCAGAAATAGCGGGAGATACGAGCAGTACTTC.

The V gene is TRBV19, the J gene TRBJ2-2, with D perhaps TRBD1 (6 bases). The germline gives CDR1 LNHDA, CDR2 SQIVND (reference sequence). V was pared by 5 bases and J by 1 base, with 8 bases between. The CDR3 totals 14 residues. CDR3 sequence: CASSVQGNTGELFF. The CDR3 DNA reads as TGTGCCAGTAGTGTACAGGGGAACACCGGGGAGCTGTTTTTT.

About this clone itself: This sample includes further DNA sequences coding for the same CDR3. The chain uses TRBV5-1 and TRBJ1-3; D is uncertain. Trimming left V 2 bases short and J 0 bases short, with 9 bases between. From germline, CDR1 is SGHRS and CDR2 YFSETQ. The CDR3 loop spans 15 amino acids. The CDR3 spells CASSLDPSSGNTIYF. CDR3 sequence (DNA): TGCGCCAGCAGCTTAGACCCGAGCTCTGGAAACACCATATATTTT.

V gene TRBV11-2 combines with J gene TRBJ2-2; D ambiguous. The CDR3 is made up of 15 amino acids. V was trimmed by 3 bases and J by 1 base, leaving 9 bases between them. The germline gives CDR1 SGHAT, CDR2 FQNNGV. CDR3 residues: CASSLSRRNTGELFF. In DNA, the CDR3 is TGTGCCAGCAGCTTGTCACGGCGGAACACCGGGGAGCTGTTTTTT. The variable domain in full, with the rest retrieved from reference TRBV11-2 and TRBJ2-2, is EAGVAQSPRYKIIEKRQSVAFWCNPISGHATLYWYQQILGQGPKLLIQFQNNGVVDDSQLPKDRFSAERLKGVDSTLKIQPAKLEDSAVYLCASSLSRRNTGELFFGEGSRLTVL.

A word on this clone: Distinct nucleotide sequences in the sample also encode this CDR3. The J gene is TRBJ2-7, the V gene TRBV5-6; 7 positions match TRBD1. Germline lookup yields CDR1 SGHDT and CDR2 YYEEEE. V dropped 4 bases and J dropped 2; count of bases not matched to a gene: 6. This CDR3 spans 14 amino acids. CDR3 sequence: CASSQSGQTYEQYF. CDR3 bases: TGTGCCAGCAGCCAATCGGGACAGACCTACGAGCAGTACTTC.

The rearrangement joins TRBV11-2 to TRBJ1-5, with no clear D. Germline V lookup: CDR1 SGHAT, CDR2 FQNNGV. This CDR3 is built from 14 residues. The V gene lost 3 bases and the J gene lost 6 bases, with 12 bases spanning the gap. The CDR3 loop is CASSLGRSGQPQHF. Written as DNA, the CDR3 is TGTGCCAGCAGCTTGGGCAGGAGCGGTCAGCCCCAGCATTTT. Filled out from reference TRBV11-2 and TRBJ1-5, the complete variable domain reads EAGVAQSPRYKIIEKRQSVAFWCNPISGHATLYWYQQILGQGPKLLIQFQNNGVVDDSQLPKDRFSAERLKGVDSTLKIQPAKLEDSAVYLCASSLGRSGQPQHFGDGTRLSIL.

The V gene is TRBV6-1, the J gene TRBJ2-7; tentatively, D is TRBD2 (6 bases). The CDR3 contains 13 residues. Germline lookup yields CDR1 MNHNS and CDR2 SASEGT. The V and J ends lost 7 bases and 0 bases respectively, with 10 bases between them. The DNA for the CDR3 is TGTGCCAGCACGGAGGGAAGCTCCTACGAGCAGTACTTC. Translation gives CASTEGSSYEQYF.

Concerning this clone: The sample carries other DNA sequences with the same CDR3. This chain links TRBV9 with TRBJ2-1, with 10 bases identical to TRBD2. The CDR3 has 14 residues. CDR1 SGDLS and CDR2 YYNGEE come from the germline V gene. The J segment lost 4 bases and the V segment lost 3 bases, leaving 1 base of the junction unmatched. CDR3 region: CASSATSGYNEQFF. The CDR3 DNA is TGTGCCAGCAGCGCGACTAGCGGGTACAATGAGCAGTTCTTC.

The genes are TRBV7-8 and TRBJ2-3, with D perhaps TRBD2 (5 bases). Trimming removed 1 base at V and 2 bases at J, with 7 bases between. The CDR3 loop spans 14 amino acids. Per germline, CDR1 SGHVS and CDR2 FQNEAQ. CDR3 amino acids: CASSLGRHTDTQYF. In nucleotides, the CDR3 is TGTGCCAGCAGCTTAGGGAGGCACACAGATACGCAGTATTTT.